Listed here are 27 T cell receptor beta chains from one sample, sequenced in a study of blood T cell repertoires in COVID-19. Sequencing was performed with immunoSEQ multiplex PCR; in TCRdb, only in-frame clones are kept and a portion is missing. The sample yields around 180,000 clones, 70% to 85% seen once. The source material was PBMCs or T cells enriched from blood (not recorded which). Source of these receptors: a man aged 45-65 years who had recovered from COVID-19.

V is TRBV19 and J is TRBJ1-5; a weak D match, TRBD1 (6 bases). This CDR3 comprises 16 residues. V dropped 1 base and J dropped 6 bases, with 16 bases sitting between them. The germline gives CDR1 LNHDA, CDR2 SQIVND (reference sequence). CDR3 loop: CASSIVQVLGGQPQHF. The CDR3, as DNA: TGTGCCAGTAGTATAGTACAGGTACTAGGGGGTCAGCCCCAGCATTTT.

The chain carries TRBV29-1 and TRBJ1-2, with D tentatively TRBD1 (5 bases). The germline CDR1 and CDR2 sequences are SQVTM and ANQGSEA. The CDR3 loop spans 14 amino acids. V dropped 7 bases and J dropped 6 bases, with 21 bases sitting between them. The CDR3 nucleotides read TGCAGCGCCGCGAGTGGGGGGACCGGGAATGGCTACACCTTC. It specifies CSAASGGTGNGYTF.

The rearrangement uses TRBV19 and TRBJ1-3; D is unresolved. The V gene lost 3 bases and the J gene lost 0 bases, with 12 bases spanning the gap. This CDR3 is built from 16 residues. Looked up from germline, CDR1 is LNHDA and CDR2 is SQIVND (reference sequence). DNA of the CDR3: TGTGCCAGTAGTATGGAGATATCGGTCTCTGGAAACACCATATATTTT. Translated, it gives CASSMEISVSGNTIYF.

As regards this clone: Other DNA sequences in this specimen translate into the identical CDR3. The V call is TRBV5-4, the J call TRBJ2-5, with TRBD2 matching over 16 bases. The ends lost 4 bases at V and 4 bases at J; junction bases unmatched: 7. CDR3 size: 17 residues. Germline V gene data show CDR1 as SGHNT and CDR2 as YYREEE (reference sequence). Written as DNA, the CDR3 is TGTGCCAGCAGCCAGGGACTAGCGGGGGGGCCTGGAGAGACCCAGTACTTC. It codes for CASSQGLAGGPGETQYF.

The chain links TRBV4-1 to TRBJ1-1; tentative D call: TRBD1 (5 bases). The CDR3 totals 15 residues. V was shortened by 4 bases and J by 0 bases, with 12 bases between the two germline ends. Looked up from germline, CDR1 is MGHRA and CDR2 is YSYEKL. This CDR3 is CASSRHGALNTEAFF. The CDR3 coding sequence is TGCGCCAGCAGCCGTCATGGGGCACTGAACACTGAAGCTTTCTTT.

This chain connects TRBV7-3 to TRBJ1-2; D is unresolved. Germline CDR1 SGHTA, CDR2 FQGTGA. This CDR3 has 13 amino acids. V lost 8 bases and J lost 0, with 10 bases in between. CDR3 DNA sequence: TGTGCCAGCTCGATTGACACTAACTATGGCTACACCTTC. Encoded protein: CASSIDTNYGYTF.

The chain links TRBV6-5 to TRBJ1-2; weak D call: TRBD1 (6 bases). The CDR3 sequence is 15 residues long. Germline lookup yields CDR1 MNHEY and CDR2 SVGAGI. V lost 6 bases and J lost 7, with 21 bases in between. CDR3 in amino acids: CASRSIGGRVFGYTF. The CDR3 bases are TGTGCCAGCAGGTCGATCGGGGGGCGAGTCTTTGGCTACACCTTC.

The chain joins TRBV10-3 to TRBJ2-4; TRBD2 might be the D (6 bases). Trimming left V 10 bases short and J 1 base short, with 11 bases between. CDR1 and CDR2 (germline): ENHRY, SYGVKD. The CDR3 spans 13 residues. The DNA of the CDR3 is TGTGCCACGGGGGTTCCGGCCAAAAACATTCAGTACTTC. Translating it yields CATGVPAKNIQYF.

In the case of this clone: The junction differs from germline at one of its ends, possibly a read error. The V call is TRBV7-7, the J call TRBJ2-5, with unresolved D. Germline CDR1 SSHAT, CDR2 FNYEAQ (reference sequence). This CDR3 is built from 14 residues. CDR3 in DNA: TGTGCTAGCAGCTTAGCATCTACCTCAGAGACCCAGTACTTC. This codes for CASSLASTSETQYF.

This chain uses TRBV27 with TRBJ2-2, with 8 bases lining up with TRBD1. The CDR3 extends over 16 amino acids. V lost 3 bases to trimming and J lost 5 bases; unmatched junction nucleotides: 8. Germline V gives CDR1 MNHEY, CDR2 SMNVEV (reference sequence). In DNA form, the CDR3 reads TGTGCCAGCAGTTTCAGGGGGCCTGTTGTTACCGGGGAGCTGTTTTTT. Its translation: CASSFRGPVVTGELFF.

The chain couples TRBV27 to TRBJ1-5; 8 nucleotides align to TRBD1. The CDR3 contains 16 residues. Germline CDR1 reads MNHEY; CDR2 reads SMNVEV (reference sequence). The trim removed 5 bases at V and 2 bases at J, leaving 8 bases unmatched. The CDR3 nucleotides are TGTGCCAGCAGTCCGACGACAGGGGTTGGCAATCAGCCCCAGCATTTT. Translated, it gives CASSPTTGVGNQPQHF.

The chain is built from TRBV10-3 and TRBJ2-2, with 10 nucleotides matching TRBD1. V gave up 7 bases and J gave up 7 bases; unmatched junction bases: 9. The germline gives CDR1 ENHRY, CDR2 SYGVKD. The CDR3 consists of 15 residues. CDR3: CAITHSTGGGGELFF. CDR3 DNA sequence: TGTGCCATCACCCATTCGACAGGGGGCGGCGGGGAGCTGTTTTTT.

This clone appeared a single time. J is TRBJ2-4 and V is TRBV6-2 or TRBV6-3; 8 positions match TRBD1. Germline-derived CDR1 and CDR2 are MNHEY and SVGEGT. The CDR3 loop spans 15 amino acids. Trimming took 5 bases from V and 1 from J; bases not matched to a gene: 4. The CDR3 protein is CASSPGGAAKNIQYF. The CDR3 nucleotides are TGTGCCAGCAGTCCAGGGGGCGCCGCCAAAAACATTCAGTACTTC.

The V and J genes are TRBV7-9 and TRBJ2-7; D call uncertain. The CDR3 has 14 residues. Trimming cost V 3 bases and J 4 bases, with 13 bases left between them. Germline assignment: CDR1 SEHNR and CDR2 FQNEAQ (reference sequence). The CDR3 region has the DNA TGTGCCAGCAGCTTCCCCGGAGCACGGTACGAGCAGTACTTC. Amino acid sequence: CASSFPGARYEQYF. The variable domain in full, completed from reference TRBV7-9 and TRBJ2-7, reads DTGVSQNPRHKITKRGQNVTFRCDPISEHNRLYWYRQTLGQGPEFLTYFQNEAQLEKSRLLSDRFSAERPKGSFSTLEIQRTEQGDSAMYLCASSFPGARYEQYFGPGTRLTVT.

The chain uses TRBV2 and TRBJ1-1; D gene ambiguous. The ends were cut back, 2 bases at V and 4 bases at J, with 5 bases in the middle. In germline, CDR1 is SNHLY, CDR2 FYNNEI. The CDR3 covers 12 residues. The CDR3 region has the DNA TGTGCCAGCAGTGAACTCTCCACTGAAGCTTTCTTT. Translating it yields CASSELSTEAFF.

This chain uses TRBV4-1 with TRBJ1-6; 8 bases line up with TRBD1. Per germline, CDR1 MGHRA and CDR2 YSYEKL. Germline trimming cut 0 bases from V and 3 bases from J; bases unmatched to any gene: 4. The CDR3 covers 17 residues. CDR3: CASSQEGTGRYNSPLHF. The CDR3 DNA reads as TGCGCCAGCAGCCAAGAGGGGACAGGTCGCTATAATTCACCCCTCCACTTT.

The CDR3 loop reads CASSAEEGANTEAFF. Written as DNA, the CDR3 is TGTGCCAGCAGTGCCGAAGAAGGGGCGAACACTGAAGCTTTCTTT. V and J are TRBV2 and TRBJ1-1; a possible D gene is TRBD1 (5 bases). Germline CDR1 reads SNHLY; CDR2 reads FYNNEI. This CDR3 is built from 15 residues. Trimming stripped 4 bases from V and 1 base from J, with 13 bases between. Supplemented by reference TRBV2 and TRBJ1-1, the full variable domain reads EPEVTQTPSHQVTQMGQEVILRCVPISNHLYFYWYRQILGQKVEFLVSFYNNEISEKSEIFDDQFSVERPDGSNFTLKIRSTKLEDSAMYFCASSAEEGANTEAFFGQGTRLTVV.

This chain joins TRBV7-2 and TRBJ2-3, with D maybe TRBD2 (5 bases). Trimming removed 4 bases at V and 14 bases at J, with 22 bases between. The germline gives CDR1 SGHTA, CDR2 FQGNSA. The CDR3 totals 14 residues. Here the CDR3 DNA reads TGTGCCAGCAGCTCACAAGGGAGAGGATGGGATCGGTATTTT. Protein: CASSSQGRGWDRYF.

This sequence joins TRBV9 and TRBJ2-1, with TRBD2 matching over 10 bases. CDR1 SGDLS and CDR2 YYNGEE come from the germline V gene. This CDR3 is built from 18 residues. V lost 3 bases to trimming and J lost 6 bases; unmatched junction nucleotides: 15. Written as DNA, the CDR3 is TGTGCCAGCAGCGCACCCTCTACCGGGACTAGCGCTCCCAATGAGCAGTTCTTC. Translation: CASSAPSTGTSAPNEQFF.

The CDR3 coding sequence is TGTGCCAGCAGTTTGGGCAGAGACTACGAGCAGTACTTC. This codes for CASSLGRDYEQYF. This chain uses TRBV28 with TRBJ2-7; D remains unclear. Germline CDR1 reads MDHEN; CDR2 reads SYDVKM. The CDR3 covers 13 residues. The V end was cut by 3 bases, the J end by 3 bases, with 9 bases between. Together with reference TRBV28 and TRBJ2-7, the CDR3 gives the full variable domain: DVKVTQSSRYLVKRTGEKVFLECVQDMDHENMFWYRQDPGLGLRLIYFSYDVKMKEKGDIPEGYSVSREKKERFSLILESASTNQTSMYLCASSLGRDYEQYFGPGTRLTVT.

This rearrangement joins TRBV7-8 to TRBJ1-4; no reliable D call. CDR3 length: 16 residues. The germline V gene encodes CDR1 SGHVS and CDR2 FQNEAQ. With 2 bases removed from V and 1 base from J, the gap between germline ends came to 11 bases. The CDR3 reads CASSLYGRGTNEKLFF. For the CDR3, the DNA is TGTGCCAGCAGCTTATACGGGCGGGGAACTAATGAAAAACTGTTTTTT.

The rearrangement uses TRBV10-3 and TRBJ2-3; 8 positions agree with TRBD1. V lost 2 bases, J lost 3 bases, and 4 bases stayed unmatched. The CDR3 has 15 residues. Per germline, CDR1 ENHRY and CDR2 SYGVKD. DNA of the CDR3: TGTGCCATCAGTGAGCGACAGGGGAGTACAGATACGCAGTATTTT. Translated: CAISERQGSTDTQYF.

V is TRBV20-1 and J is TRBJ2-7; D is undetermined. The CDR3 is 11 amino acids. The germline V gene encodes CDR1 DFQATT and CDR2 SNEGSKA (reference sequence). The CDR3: CSPTVDYEQYF. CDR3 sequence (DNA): TGCAGCCCCACAGTGGACTACGAGCAGTACTTC.

The CDR3 region is CATRGQENTEAFF. The CDR3 DNA is TGTGCCACCAGGGGACAGGAGAACACTGAAGCTTTCTTT. The rearrangement links TRBV27 to TRBJ1-1; 8 bases line up with TRBD1. Germline V gene lookup returns CDR1 MNHEY and CDR2 SMNVEV (reference sequence). The ends lost 10 bases at V and 1 base at J; junction bases unmatched: 5. The CDR3 is made up of 13 amino acids.

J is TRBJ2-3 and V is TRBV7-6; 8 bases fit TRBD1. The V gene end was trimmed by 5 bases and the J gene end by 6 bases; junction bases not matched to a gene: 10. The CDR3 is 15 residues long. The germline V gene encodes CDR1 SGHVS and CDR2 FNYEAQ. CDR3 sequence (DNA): TGTGCCAGCAGCCCAGGGGGCGGGGTTGGGGATACGCAGTATTTT. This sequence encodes CASSPGGGVGDTQYF.

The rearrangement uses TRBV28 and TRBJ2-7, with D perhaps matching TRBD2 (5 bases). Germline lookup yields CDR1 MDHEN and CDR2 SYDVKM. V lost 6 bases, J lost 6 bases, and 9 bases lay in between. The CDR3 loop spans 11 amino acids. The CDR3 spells CASSRTFEQYF. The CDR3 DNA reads TGTGCCAGCAGCAGGACTTTCGAGCAGTACTTC.

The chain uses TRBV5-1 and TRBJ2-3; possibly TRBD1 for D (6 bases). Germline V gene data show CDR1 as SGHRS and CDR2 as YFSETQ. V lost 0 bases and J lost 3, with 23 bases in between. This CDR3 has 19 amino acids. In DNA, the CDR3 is TGCGCCAGCAGCTTGGCACCTACTATACAGGGTGTTCGTACAGATACGCAGTATTTT. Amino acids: CASSLAPTIQGVRTDTQYF.